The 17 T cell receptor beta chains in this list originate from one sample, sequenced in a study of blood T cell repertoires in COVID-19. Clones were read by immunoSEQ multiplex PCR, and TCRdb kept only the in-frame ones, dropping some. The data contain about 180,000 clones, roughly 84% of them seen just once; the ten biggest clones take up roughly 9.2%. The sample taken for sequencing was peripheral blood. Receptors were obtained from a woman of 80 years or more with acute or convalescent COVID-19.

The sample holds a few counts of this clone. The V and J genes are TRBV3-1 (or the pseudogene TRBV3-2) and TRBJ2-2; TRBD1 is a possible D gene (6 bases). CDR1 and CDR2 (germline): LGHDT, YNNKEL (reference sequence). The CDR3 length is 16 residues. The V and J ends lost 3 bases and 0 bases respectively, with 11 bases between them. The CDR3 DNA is TGTGCCAGCAGCCAGGGGGCGGGCCCGAACACCGGGGAGCTGTTTTTT. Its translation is CASSQGAGPNTGELFF.

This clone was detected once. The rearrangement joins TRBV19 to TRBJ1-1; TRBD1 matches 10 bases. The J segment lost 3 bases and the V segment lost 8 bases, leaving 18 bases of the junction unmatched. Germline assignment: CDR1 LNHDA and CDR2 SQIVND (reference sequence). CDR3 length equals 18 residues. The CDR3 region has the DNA TGTGCCAGTCTTATGAGTCCGGGGACAGGGGCTGGGGACACTGAAGCTTTCTTT. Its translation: CASLMSPGTGAGDTEAFF.

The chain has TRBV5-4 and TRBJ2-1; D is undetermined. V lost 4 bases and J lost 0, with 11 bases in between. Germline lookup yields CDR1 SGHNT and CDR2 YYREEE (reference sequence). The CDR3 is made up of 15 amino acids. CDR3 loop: CASSLSSGSYNEQFF. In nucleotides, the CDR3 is TGTGCCAGCAGCCTGAGTAGTGGCTCCTACAATGAGCAGTTCTTC.

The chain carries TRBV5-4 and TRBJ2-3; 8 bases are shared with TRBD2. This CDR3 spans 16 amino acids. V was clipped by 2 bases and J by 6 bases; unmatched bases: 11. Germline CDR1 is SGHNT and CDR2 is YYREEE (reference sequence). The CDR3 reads CASSFVGTRGKDTQYF. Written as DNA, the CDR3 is TGTGCCAGCAGCTTTGTCGGGACTAGGGGAAAGGATACGCAGTATTTT.

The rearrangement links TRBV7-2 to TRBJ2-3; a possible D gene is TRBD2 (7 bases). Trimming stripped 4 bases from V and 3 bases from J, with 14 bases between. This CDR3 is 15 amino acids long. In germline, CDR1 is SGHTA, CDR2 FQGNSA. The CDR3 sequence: CASSSGGMGTDTQYF. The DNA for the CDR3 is TGTGCCAGCAGCTCGGGGGGCATGGGGACAGATACGCAGTATTTT.

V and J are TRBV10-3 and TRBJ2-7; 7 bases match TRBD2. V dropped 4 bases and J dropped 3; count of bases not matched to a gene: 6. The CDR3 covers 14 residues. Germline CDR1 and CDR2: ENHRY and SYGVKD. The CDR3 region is CAISVRASGYEQYF. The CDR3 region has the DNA TGTGCCATCAGTGTAAGGGCTAGCGGCTACGAGCAGTACTTC.

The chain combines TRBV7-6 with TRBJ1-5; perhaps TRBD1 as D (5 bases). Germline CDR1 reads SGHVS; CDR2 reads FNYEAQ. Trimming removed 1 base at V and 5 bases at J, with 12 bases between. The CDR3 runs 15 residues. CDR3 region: CASSLGAGKYQPQHF. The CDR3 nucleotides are TGTGCCAGCAGCTTAGGCGCAGGGAAATATCAGCCCCAGCATTTT. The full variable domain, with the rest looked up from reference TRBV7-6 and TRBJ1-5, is GAGVSQSPRYKVTKRGQDVALRCDPISGHVSLYWYRQALGQGPEFLTYFNYEAQQDKSGLPNDRFSAERPEGSISTLTIQRTEQRDSAMYRCASSLGAGKYQPQHFGDGTRLSIL.

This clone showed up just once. The CDR3 reads CATSDLHEINVKRESPYGYTF. Written as DNA, the CDR3 is TGTGCCACCAGTGATTTGCATGAAATCAACGTTAAACGGGAATCTCCCTATGGCTACACCTTC. The chain uses TRBV24-1 and TRBJ1-2; D not resolved. The CDR3 sequence is 21 residues long. Germline-derived CDR1 and CDR2 are KGHDR and SFDVKD. The V and J ends lost 0 bases and 4 bases respectively, with 29 bases between them.

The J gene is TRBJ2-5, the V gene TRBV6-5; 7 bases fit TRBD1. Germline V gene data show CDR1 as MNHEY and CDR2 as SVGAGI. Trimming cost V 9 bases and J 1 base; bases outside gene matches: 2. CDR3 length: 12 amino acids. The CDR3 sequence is CASQGVQETQYF. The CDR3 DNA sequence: TGTGCCAGTCAGGGGGTCCAAGAGACCCAGTACTTC.

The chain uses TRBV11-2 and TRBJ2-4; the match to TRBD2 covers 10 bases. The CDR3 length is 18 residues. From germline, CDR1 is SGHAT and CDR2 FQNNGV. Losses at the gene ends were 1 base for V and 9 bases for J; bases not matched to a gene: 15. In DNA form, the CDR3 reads TGTGCCAGCAGCTTAGTATACGGGACTAGCGCCCGGGAGGGCATTCAGTACTTC. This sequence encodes CASSLVYGTSAREGIQYF.

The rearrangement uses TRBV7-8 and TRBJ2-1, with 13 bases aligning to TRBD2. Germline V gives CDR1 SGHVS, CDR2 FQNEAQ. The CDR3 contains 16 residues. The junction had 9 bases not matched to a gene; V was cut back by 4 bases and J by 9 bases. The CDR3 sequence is CASSSPRTSGRGEQFF. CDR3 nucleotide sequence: TGTGCCAGCAGCTCGCCGAGGACTAGCGGGAGAGGTGAGCAGTTCTTC.

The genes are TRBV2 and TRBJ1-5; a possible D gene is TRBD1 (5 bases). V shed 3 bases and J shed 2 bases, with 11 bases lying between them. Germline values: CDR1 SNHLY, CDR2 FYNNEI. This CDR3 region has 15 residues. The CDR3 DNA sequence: TGTGCCAGCAGTGATGGAGGGGTGGGCAATCAGCCCCAGCATTTT. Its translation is CASSDGGVGNQPQHF.

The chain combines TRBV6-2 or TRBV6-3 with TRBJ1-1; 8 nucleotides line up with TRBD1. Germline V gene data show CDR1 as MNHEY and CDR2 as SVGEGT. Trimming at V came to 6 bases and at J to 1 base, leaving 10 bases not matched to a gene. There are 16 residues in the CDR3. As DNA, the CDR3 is TGTGCCAGCAGCCCTATGCAGGGGGCTTCGAACACTGAAGCTTTCTTT. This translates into CASSPMQGASNTEAFF.

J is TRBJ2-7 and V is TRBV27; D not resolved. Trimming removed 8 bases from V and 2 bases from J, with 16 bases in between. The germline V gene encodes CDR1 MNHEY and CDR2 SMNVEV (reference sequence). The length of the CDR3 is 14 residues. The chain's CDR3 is CASGRQTTPYEQYF. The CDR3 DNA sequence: TGTGCCAGCGGAAGACAAACCACCCCCTACGAGCAGTACTTC.

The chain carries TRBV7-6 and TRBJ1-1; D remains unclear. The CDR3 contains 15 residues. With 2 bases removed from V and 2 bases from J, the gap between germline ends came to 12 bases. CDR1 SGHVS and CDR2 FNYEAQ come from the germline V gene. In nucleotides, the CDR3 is TGTGCCAGCAGCTTAAGACCGACTTTTAACACTGAAGCTTTCTTT. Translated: CASSLRPTFNTEAFF.

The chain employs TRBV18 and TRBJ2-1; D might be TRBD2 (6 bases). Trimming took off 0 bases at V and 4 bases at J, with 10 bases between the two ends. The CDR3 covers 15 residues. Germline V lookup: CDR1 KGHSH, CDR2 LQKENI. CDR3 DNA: TGTGCCAGCTCACCACCGGGACTGAGGTACAATGAGCAGTTCTTC. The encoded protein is CASSPPGLRYNEQFF. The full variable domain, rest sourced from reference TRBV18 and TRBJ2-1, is NAGVMQNPRHLVRRRGQEARLRCSPMKGHSHVYWYRQLPEEGLKFMVYLQKENIIDESGMPKERFSAEFPKEGPSILRIQQVVRGDSAAYFCASSPPGLRYNEQFFGPGTRLTVL.

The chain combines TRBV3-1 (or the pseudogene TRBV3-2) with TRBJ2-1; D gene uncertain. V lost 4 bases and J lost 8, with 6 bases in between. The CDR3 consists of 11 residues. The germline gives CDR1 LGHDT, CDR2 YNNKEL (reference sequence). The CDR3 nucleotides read TGTGCCAGCAGCCGCAGTTATGAGCAGTTCTTC. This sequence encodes CASSRSYEQFF.